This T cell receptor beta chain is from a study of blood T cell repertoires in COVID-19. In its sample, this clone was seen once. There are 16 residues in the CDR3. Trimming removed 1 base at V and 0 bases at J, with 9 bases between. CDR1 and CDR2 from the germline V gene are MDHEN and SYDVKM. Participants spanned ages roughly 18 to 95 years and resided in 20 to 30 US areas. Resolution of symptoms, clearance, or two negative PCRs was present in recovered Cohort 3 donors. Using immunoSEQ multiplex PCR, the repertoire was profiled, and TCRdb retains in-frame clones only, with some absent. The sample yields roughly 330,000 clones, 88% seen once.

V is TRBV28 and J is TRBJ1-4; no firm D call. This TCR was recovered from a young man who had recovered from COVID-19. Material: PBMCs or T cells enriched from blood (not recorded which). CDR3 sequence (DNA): TGTGCCAGCAGTTTATTTGGCGGTGCAACTAATGAAAAACTGTTTTTT. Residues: CASSLFGGATNEKLFF.